The 10 T cell receptor beta chains given below trace back to one sample, sequenced in a study of blood T cell repertoires in COVID-19. Assay used: immunoSEQ multiplex PCR; TCRdb lists only in-frame clones, some missing. The table shows hundreds of thousands of clones, with roughly 86% occurring only once. The specimen sequenced was peripheral blood. The receptor source for this set is a woman aged 55-70 years who had recovered from COVID-19.

The chain joins TRBV28 to TRBJ1-1; weak D call: TRBD1 (6 bases). This CDR3 has 14 residues. Trimming took off 5 bases at V and 4 bases at J, with 14 bases between the two ends. Germline V gene sequence: CDR1 MDHEN, CDR2 SYDVKM. The DNA for the CDR3 is TGTGCCAGCAGTCCCCCCGGGGACACCACTGAAGCTTTCTTT. Translated: CASSPPGDTTEAFF. Using reference TRBV28 and TRBJ1-1 for the parts outside the CDR3, the full variable domain is DVKVTQSSRYLVKRTGEKVFLECVQDMDHENMFWYRQDPGLGLRLIYFSYDVKMKEKGDIPEGYSVSREKKERFSLILESASTNQTSMYLCASSPPGDTTEAFFGQGTRLTVV.

The genes are TRBV6-1 and TRBJ2-7, with D perhaps matching TRBD2 (5 bases). The V gene's germline CDR1 is MNHNS and CDR2 SASEGT. CDR3 length equals 11 residues. V shed 3 bases and J shed 7 bases, with 7 bases lying between them. CDR3 in amino acids: CASSDWREQYF. CDR3 nucleotide sequence: TGTGCCAGCAGTGATTGGAGGGAGCAGTACTTC.

This chain uses TRBV29-1 with TRBJ1-1; tentative D call: TRBD1 (6 bases). The CDR3 extends over 12 amino acids. Germline V gives CDR1 SQVTM, CDR2 ANQGSEA. Trimming removed 7 bases from V and 2 bases from J, with 11 bases in between. CDR3 region: CSANRVNTEAFF. The CDR3, as DNA: TGCAGCGCAAACAGGGTCAACACTGAAGCTTTCTTT.

The chain employs TRBV2 and TRBJ2-3, with D perhaps TRBD2 (5 bases). The CDR3 covers 12 residues. Germline V gene lookup returns CDR1 SNHLY and CDR2 FYNNEI. V dropped 7 bases and J dropped 2 bases, with 7 bases sitting between them. The CDR3 region has the DNA TGTGCCAGCAAGACTAACACAGATACGCAGTATTTT. Its protein is CASKTNTDTQYF. Together with reference TRBV2 and TRBJ2-3, the CDR3 gives the full variable domain: EPEVTQTPSHQVTQMGQEVILRCVPISNHLYFYWYRQILGQKVEFLVSFYNNEISEKSEIFDDQFSVERPDGSNFTLKIRSTKLEDSAMYFCASKTNTDTQYFGPGTRLTVL.

As to this clone: Other DNA sequences in the sample encode the same CDR3. The genes are TRBV2 and TRBJ1-2, with D possibly TRBD1 on 6 matching bases. The CDR3 extends over 12 amino acids. CDR1 and CDR2 from the germline V gene are SNHLY and FYNNEI. V dropped 6 bases and J dropped 5 bases, with 10 bases sitting between them. The CDR3 is CASSEDSYGYTF. As DNA, the CDR3 is TGTGCCAGCAGCGAGGACAGTTATGGCTACACCTTC. The entire variable domain, with the rest obtained from reference TRBV2 and TRBJ1-2, is as follows: EPEVTQTPSHQVTQMGQEVILRCVPISNHLYFYWYRQILGQKVEFLVSFYNNEISEKSEIFDDQFSVERPDGSNFTLKIRSTKLEDSAMYFCASSEDSYGYTFGSGTRLTVV.

This chain links TRBV11-2 with TRBJ1-1; D not resolved. Looked up from germline, CDR1 is SGHAT and CDR2 is FQNNGV. The CDR3 is 13 residues long. With 5 bases removed from V and 0 bases from J, the gap between germline ends came to 7 bases. CDR3 nucleotide sequence: TGTGCCAGCAGCGTAAACATGAACACTGAAGCTTTCTTT. Translation gives CASSVNMNTEAFF.

The chain joins TRBV6-5 to TRBJ2-1; 8 bases match TRBD1. This CDR3 is 16 amino acids long. Germline CDR1 MNHEY, CDR2 SVGAGI. V shed 2 bases, J shed 2 bases, and the junction held 5 bases outside the gene matches. The CDR3 is CASSYETGAPYNEQFF. The CDR3 bases are TGTGCCAGCAGTTACGAGACAGGGGCGCCCTACAATGAGCAGTTCTTC.

The chain joins TRBV5-1 to TRBJ2-7; 7 bases align to TRBD2. Germline-derived CDR1 and CDR2 are SGHRS and YFSETQ. This CDR3 has 18 residues. V lost 4 bases, J lost 0 bases, and 16 bases stayed unmatched. The chain's CDR3 is CASSPGRPPGGSSYEQYF. The CDR3 nucleotides are TGCGCCAGCAGCCCGGGTCGACCCCCGGGGGGAAGCTCCTACGAGCAGTACTTC.

This sequence joins TRBV6-4 and TRBJ1-6; D gene uncertain. V was shortened by 0 bases and J by 8 bases, with 5 bases between the two germline ends. CDR3 length: 13 residues. Per germline, CDR1 MRHNA and CDR2 SNTAGT. CDR3 in amino acids: CASSDSPYSPLHF. In DNA, the CDR3 is TGTGCCAGCAGTGACTCCCCGTATTCACCCCTCCACTTT.

The chain couples TRBV6-4 to TRBJ1-5; 7 nucleotides agree with TRBD1. V lost 5 bases to trimming and J lost 1 base; unmatched junction nucleotides: 17. This CDR3 contains 19 residues. Germline loops: CDR1 MRHNA, CDR2 SNTAGT. The CDR3 loop is CASSTPDRDGARSNQPQHF. The CDR3 DNA follows: TGTGCCAGCAGTACCCCCGACAGGGATGGCGCACGGAGCAATCAGCCCCAGCATTTT.